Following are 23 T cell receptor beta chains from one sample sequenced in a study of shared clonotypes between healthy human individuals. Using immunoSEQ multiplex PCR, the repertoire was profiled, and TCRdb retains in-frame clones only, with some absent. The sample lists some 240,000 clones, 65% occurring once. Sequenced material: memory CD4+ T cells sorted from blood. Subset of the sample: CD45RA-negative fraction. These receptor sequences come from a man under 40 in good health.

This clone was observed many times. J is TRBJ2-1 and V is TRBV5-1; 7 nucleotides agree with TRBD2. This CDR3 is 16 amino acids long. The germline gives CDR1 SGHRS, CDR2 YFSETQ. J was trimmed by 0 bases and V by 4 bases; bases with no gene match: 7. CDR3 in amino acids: CASSLSGSSSYNEQFF. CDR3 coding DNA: TGCGCCAGCAGCCTTAGCGGGTCGAGCTCCTACAATGAGCAGTTCTTC.

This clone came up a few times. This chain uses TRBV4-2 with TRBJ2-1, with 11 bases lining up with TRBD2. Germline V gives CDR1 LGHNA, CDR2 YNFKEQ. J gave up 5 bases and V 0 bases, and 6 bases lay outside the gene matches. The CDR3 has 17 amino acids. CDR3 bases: TGTGCCAGCAGCCAAGAAACCGGGACTAGCGGCCACAATGAGCAGTTCTTC. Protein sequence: CASSQETGTSGHNEQFF.

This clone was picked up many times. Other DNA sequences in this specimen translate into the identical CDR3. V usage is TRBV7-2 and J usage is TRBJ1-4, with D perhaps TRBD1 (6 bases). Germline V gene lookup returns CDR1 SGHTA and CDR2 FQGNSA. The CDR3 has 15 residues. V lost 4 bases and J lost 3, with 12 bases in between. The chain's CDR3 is CASSSQTGPNEKLFF. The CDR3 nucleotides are TGTGCCAGCAGCTCCCAGACAGGCCCTAATGAAAAACTGTTTTTT. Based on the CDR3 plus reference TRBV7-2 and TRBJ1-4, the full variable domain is GAGVSQSPSNKVTEKGKDVELRCDPISGHTALYWYRQSLGQGLEFLIYFQGNSAPDKSGLPSDRFSAERTGGSVSTLTIQRTQQEDSAVYLCASSSQTGPNEKLFFGSGTQLSVL.

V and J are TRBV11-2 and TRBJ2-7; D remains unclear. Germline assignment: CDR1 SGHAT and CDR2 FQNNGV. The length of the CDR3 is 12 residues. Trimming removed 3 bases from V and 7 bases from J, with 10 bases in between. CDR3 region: CASSLAFREQYF. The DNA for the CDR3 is TGTGCCAGCAGCTTGGCGTTCAGGGAGCAGTACTTC. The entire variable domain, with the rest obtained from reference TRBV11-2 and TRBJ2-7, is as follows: EAGVAQSPRYKIIEKRQSVAFWCNPISGHATLYWYQQILGQGPKLLIQFQNNGVVDDSQLPKDRFSAERLKGVDSTLKIQPAKLEDSAVYLCASSLAFREQYFGPGTRLTVT.

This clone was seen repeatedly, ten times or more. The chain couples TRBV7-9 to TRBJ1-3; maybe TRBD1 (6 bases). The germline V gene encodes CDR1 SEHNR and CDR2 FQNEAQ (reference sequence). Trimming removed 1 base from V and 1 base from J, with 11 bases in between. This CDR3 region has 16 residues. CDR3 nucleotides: TGTGCCAGCAGCTTAGAGGGCGGGACATCTGGAAACACCATATATTTT. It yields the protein CASSLEGGTSGNTIYF. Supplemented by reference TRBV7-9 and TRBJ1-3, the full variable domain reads DTGVSQNPRHKITKRGQNVTFRCDPISEHNRLYWYRQTLGQGPEFLTYFQNEAQLEKSRLLSDRFSAERPKGSFSTLEIQRTEQGDSAMYLCASSLEGGTSGNTIYFGEGSWLTVV.

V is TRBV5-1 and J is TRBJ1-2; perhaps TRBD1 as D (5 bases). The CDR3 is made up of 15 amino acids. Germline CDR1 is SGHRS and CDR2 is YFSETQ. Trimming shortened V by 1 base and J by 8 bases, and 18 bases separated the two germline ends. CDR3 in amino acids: CASSLQGREGLGYTF. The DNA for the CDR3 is TGCGCCAGCAGCTTGCAGGGCAGGGAAGGGTTGGGCTACACCTTC.

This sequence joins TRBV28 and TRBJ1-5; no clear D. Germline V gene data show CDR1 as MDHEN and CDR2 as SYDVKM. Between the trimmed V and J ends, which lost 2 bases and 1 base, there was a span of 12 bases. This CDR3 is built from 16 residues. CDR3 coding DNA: TGTGCCAGCAGTTTAAGATCCGGTGGGAGCAATCAGCCCCAGCATTTT. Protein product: CASSLRSGGSNQPQHF.

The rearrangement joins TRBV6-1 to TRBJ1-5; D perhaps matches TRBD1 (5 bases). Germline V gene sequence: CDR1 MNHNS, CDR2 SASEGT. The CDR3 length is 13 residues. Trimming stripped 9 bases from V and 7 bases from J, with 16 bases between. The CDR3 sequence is CASAQTGDQPQHF. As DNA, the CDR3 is TGTGCCAGTGCCCAGACCGGGGACCAGCCCCAGCATTTT.

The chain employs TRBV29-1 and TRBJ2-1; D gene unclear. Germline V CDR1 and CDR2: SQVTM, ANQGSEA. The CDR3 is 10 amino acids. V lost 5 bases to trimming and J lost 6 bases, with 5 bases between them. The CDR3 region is CSVPLNEQFF. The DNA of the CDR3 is TGCAGCGTTCCCCTCAATGAGCAGTTCTTC.

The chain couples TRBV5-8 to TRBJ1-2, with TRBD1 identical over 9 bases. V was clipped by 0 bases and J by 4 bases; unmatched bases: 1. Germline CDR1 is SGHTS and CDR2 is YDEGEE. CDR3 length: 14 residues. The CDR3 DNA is TGTGCCAGCAGCTTGGTGACAGGGGGCTATGGCTACACCTTC. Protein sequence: CASSLVTGGYGYTF.

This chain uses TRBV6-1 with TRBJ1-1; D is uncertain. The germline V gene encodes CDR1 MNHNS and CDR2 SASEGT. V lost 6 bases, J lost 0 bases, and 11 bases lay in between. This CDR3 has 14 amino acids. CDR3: CASRPSGMNTEAFF. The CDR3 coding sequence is TGTGCCAGCAGACCTTCCGGAATGAACACTGAAGCTTTCTTT.

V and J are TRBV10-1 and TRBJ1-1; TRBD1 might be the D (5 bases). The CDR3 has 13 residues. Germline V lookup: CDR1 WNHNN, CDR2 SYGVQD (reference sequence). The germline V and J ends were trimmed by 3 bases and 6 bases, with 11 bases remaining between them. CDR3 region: CASSDPGAAEAFF. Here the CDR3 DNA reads TGCGCCAGCAGTGACCCCGGGGCTGCTGAAGCTTTCTTT.

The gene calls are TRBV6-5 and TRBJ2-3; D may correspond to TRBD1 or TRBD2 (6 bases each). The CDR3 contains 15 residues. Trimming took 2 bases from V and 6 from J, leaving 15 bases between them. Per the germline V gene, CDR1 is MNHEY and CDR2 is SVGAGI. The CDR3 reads CASSYRGAVSDTQYF. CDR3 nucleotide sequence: TGTGCCAGCAGTTACAGGGGGGCAGTCTCCGATACGCAGTATTTT.

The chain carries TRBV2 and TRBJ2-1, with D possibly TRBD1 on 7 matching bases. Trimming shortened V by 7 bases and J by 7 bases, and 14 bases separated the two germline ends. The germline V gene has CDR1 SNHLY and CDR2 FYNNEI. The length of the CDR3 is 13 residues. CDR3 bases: TGTGCCAGCACGCGCAGGGGGGAGAATGAGCAGTTCTTC. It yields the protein CASTRRGENEQFF.

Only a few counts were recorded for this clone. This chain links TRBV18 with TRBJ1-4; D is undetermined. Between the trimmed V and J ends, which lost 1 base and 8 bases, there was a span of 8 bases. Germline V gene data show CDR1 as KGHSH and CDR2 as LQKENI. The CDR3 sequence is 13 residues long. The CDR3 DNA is TGTGCCAGCTCACCACAGTTCCGGGAAAAACTGTTTTTT. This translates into CASSPQFREKLFF.

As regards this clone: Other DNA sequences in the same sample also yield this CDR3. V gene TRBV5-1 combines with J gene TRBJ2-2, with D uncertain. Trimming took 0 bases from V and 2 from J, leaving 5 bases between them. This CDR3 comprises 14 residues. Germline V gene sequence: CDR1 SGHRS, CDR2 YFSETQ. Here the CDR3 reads CASSLAENTGELFF. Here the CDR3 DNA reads TGCGCCAGCAGCTTGGCCGAAAACACCGGGGAGCTGTTTTTT.

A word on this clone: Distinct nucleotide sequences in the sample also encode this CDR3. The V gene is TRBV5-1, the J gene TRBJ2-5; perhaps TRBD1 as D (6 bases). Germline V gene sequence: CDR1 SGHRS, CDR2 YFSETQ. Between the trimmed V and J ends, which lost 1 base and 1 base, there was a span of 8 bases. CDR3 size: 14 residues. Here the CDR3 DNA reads TGCGCCAGCAGCTTGTCAGGGGTCCAAGAGACCCAGTACTTC. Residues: CASSLSGVQETQYF.

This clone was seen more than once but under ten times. In DNA form, the CDR3 reads TGCAGCGTGGCGGAGGGCCACTACGAGCAGTACTTC. Protein sequence: CSVAEGHYEQYF. This chain uses TRBV29-1 with TRBJ2-7; TRBD2 might be the D (6 bases). V was clipped by 6 bases and J by 3 bases, with 12 bases between them. Looked up from germline, CDR1 is SQVTM and CDR2 is ANQGSEA. The CDR3 runs 12 residues.

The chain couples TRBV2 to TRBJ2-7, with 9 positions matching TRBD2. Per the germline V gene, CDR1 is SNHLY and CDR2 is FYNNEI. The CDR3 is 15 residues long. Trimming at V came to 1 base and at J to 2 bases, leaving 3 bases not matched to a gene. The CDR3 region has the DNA TGTGCCAGCAGTGAAGGGGCTAGCGGGACCTACGAGCAGTACTTC. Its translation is CASSEGASGTYEQYF.

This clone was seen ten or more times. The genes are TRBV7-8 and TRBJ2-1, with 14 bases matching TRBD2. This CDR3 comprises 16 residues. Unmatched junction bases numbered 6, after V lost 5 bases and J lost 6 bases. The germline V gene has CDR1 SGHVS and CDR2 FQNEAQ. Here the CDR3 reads CASSPPGLAGANEQFF. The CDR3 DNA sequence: TGTGCCAGCAGCCCGCCGGGACTAGCGGGAGCCAATGAGCAGTTCTTC.

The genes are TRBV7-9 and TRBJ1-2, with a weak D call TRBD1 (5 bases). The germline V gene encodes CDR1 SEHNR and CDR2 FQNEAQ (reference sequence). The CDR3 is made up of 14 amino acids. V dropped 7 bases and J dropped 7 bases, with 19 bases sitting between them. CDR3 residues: CASTPTDAGGGYTF. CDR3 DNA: TGTGCCAGCACCCCAACGGACGCCGGGGGTGGCTACACCTTC.

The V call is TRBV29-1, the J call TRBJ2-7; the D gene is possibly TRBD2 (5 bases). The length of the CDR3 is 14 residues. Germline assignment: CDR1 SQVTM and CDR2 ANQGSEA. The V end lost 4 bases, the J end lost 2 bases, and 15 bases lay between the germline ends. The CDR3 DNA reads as TGCAGCGTTGGGACTTTTGAAGGGCCCTACGAGCAGTACTTC. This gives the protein CSVGTFEGPYEQYF.

The CDR3 DNA is TGTGCCAGCAGTGAATATAAAGGACGGCCAATCGCTGCTTTCTTT. This translates into CASSEYKGRPIAAFF. The chain carries TRBV6-1 and TRBJ1-1; D unclear. In germline, CDR1 is MNHNS, CDR2 SASEGT. There are 15 residues in the CDR3. With 2 bases removed from V and 11 bases from J, the gap between germline ends came to 21 bases.